This note documents a single T cell receptor (beta chain) sequence. Trimming removed 1 base from V and 5 bases from J; junction bases left unmatched: 4. Germline CDR1 is SGHRS and CDR2 is YFSETQ. The CDR3 spans 15 residues. Assay: immunoSEQ multiplex PCR; the TCRdb copy retains only in-frame clones and omits some. This repertoire shows about half a million clones, approximately 79% found once; its top ten account for 9.5% to 15%. These data belong to a study of shared clonotypes between healthy human individuals. Sequenced material: PBMCs. The rearrangement uses TRBV5-1 and TRBJ2-5; the match to TRBD2 covers 11 bases. The source of this sequence is a middle-aged woman in good health. Some clones in this sample may be carry-over from other donors' samples. CDR3 coding DNA: TGCGCCAGCAGCTTGACTAGCGGGAGAGTGGAGACCCAGTACTTC. This translates into CASSLTSGRVETQYF.